The 14 T cell receptor beta chains reported below all come from one sample, sequenced in a study of cytomegalovirus exposure and HLA in healthy donors (dated by TCRdb to about 2017). Library generation was performed with the immunoSEQ multiplex PCR assay. The multiplex PCR relied on a mix of 60 forward primers for TCR Vbeta segments and 13 reverse primers for TCR Jbeta segments. The clones in this table, taken by TCRdb from immuneACCESS, are in-frame only. Not every clone is retained; where verified, under half of the shortfall comes from an unresolved V gene, and the cause of the rest is unknown. The sample has some 65,000 clones on record, roughly 80% of them singletons. The ten largest clonotypes hold 2.5% to 3.5% of the sample. Sequencing was done on a sample of PBMCs. These receptors originate from a girl between 10 and 17 years old in good health and CMV-seropositive.

The CDR3 region has the DNA TGCGCCAGCAGCTTGGGGGGCTCTACCAGGCTCTATGGCTACACCTTC. Translating gives CASSLGGSTRLYGYTF. The chain uses TRBV5-1 and TRBJ1-2, with D tentatively TRBD1 (5 bases). CDR1 is SGHRS, CDR2 YFSETQ, per germline. CDR3 length equals 16 residues. V lost 0 bases, J lost 4 bases, and 16 bases lay in between.

The chain is built from TRBV19 and TRBJ1-3; no reliable D call. Germline values: CDR1 LNHDA, CDR2 SQIVND (reference sequence). Trimming removed 7 bases from V and 2 bases from J, with 9 bases in between. The CDR3 runs 13 residues. CDR3 nucleotide sequence: TGTGCCAGTAACGGAGCTACTGGAAACACCATATATTTT. Translation: CASNGATGNTIYF.

This clone was seen a handful of times. This chain connects TRBV25-1 to TRBJ1-1; D is perhaps TRBD1 (6 bases). V was trimmed by 5 bases and J by 4 bases, leaving 14 bases between them. This CDR3 comprises 14 residues. Germline-derived CDR1 and CDR2 are MGHDK and SYGVNS. The CDR3 is CASSQSGVSTEAFF. The CDR3 DNA is TGTGCCAGCAGTCAGTCAGGGGTTAGCACTGAAGCTTTCTTT.

The chain couples TRBV6-6 to TRBJ2-5, with D hard to call. CDR1 MNHNY and CDR2 SVGAGI come from the germline V gene (reference sequence). The V gene lost 5 bases and the J gene lost 3 bases, with 7 bases spanning the gap. The CDR3 extends over 12 amino acids. The CDR3 DNA reads TGTGCCAGCAGTACTTTCGAAGAGACCCAGTACTTC. This encodes CASSTFEETQYF.

The chain carries TRBV6-6 and TRBJ2-7; the match to TRBD2 covers 14 bases. The CDR3 runs 15 residues. Germline CDR1 MNHNY, CDR2 SVGAGI (reference sequence). V was clipped by 5 bases and J by 4 bases; unmatched bases: 4. Here the CDR3 DNA reads TGTGCCAGCAGTACCGGGACTAGCGGGAGTTACGAGCAGTACTTC. Residues: CASSTGTSGSYEQYF.

This clone was seen only once. The junction does not match germline at one end; this may be a read error. This rearrangement joins TRBV19 to TRBJ1-5; D unclear. This CDR3 has 14 residues. The germline V gene encodes CDR1 LNHDA and CDR2 SQIVND (reference sequence). CDR3: CASSLDNSNQPQHF. The CDR3 coding sequence is TGTGCCAGTAGTTTAGACAATAGCAATCAGCCCCAGCATTTT.

The chain employs TRBV2 and TRBJ2-7, with TRBD1 as a possible D gene (5 bases). Germline-derived CDR1 and CDR2 are SNHLY and FYNNEI. This CDR3 is 18 amino acids long. Between the trimmed V and J ends, which lost 4 bases and 0 bases, there was a span of 22 bases. The CDR3 nucleotides are TGTGCCAGCAGTGGACAGTCTCGACCTATGATGGGCTCCTACGAGCAGTACTTC. It codes for CASSGQSRPMMGSYEQYF.

The J gene is TRBJ1-5, the V gene TRBV5-4; 8 positions agree with TRBD1. Germline V lookup: CDR1 SGHNT, CDR2 YYREEE (reference sequence). V was clipped by 0 bases and J by 5 bases; unmatched bases: 4. The CDR3 has 15 residues. The CDR3 DNA follows: TGTGCCAGCAGCTTGGACCCAGGGGGCTATCAGCCCCAGCATTTT. Its translation is CASSLDPGGYQPQHF.

V and J are TRBV28 and TRBJ2-1; D might be TRBD2 (5 bases). The V gene's germline CDR1 is MDHEN and CDR2 SYDVKM. V shed 6 bases and J shed 0 bases, with 15 bases lying between them. The CDR3 sequence is 16 residues long. CDR3 sequence: CASREVYSSSYNEQFF. The CDR3 DNA reads TGTGCCAGCAGGGAGGTCTATTCCAGCTCCTACAATGAGCAGTTCTTC.

V and J are TRBV30 and TRBJ1-1, with D tentatively TRBD1 (5 bases). CDR1 GTSNPN and CDR2 SVGIG come from the germline V gene (reference sequence). V dropped 1 base and J dropped 7 bases, with 10 bases sitting between them. This CDR3 region has 12 residues. In nucleotides, the CDR3 is TGTGCCTGGAGTGAAAGGGGCGGTGAAGCTTTCTTT. It codes for CAWSERGGEAFF.

The chain joins TRBV29-1 to TRBJ2-3, with unresolved D. The germline V and J ends were trimmed by 2 bases and 2 bases, with 5 bases remaining between them. CDR1 is SQVTM and CDR2 is ANQGSEA in the germline V gene. This CDR3 has 12 amino acids. In DNA, the CDR3 is TGCAGCGTTGAACTAGTCACAGATACGCAGTATTTT. It translates to CSVELVTDTQYF.

This chain links TRBV6-1 with TRBJ2-5, with D perhaps matching TRBD1 (6 bases). Trimming stripped 5 bases from V and 2 bases from J, with 6 bases between. The length of the CDR3 is 12 residues. The germline CDR1 and CDR2 sequences are MNHNS and SASEGT. Here the CDR3 DNA reads TGTGCCAGCAGTCAGGGGCAAGAGACCCAGTACTTC. Translated: CASSQGQETQYF.

Concerning this clone: One end of the junction fails to match germline, which may point to a read error. The same CDR3 can be traced to other DNA sequences in this sample. The chain links TRBV6-5 to TRBJ2-3; tentative D call: TRBD2 (5 bases). CDR3 length: 16 amino acids. The V gene's germline CDR1 is MNHEY and CDR2 SVGAGI. The chain's CDR3 is CASSYSSRPSTDTQYF. The CDR3 DNA is TGTGCCAGCAGTTACTCTTCCCGTCCTAGCACAGACACGCAGTATTTT.

V usage is TRBV7-9 and J usage is TRBJ2-7, with a tentative D call TRBD2 (5 bases). CDR1 is SEHNR and CDR2 is FQNEAQ in the germline V gene (reference sequence). V shed 5 bases and J shed 1 base, with 9 bases lying between them. CDR3 length: 13 residues. The CDR3 nucleotides read TGTGCCAGCAGCCTCAGCGGATCCTACGAGCAGTACTTC. It encodes CASSLSGSYEQYF. The whole variable domain, remainder taken from reference TRBV7-9 and TRBJ2-7, is DTGVSQNPRHKITKRGQNVTFRCDPISEHNRLYWYRQTLGQGPEFLTYFQNEAQLEKSRLLSDRFSAERPKGSFSTLEIQRTEQGDSAMYLCASSLSGSYEQYFGPGTRLTVT.